This TCR beta chain originates from a study of cytomegalovirus exposure and HLA in healthy donors. Study at large: Earlier, 180 million or so T cells were analyzed, and about 100 million unique TCR beta sequences were found among them.

This CDR3 comprises 14 residues. Per the germline V gene, CDR1 is LNHDA and CDR2 is SQIVND (reference sequence). Trimming took 6 bases from V and 4 from J; bases not matched to a gene: 5. Overall study results and limits: The productive fraction for most TCR beta V segments was about 90% or about 30% in an earlier analysis. A few V segments could not be told apart, such as TRBV6-2 and TRBV6-3, and were left out.

The PCR employed 60 Vbeta primers together with 13 Jbeta primers. Assay used: immunoSEQ multiplex PCR; TCRdb lists only in-frame clones, some missing. The table records approximately 86,000 clones, just over 70% of them present only once. Worth noting for this clone: Its antigen is not identified.

The chain couples TRBV19 to TRBJ2-7; 11 bases agree with TRBD1. Sequencing input: PBMCs. The sequence derives from a man between 60 and 75 years old in good health and CMV-seronegative. The CDR3 sequence: CASRVGQGAYEQYF. In DNA form, the CDR3 reads TGTGCCAGTAGGGTCGGACAGGGGGCTTACGAGCAGTACTTC. Using reference TRBV19 and TRBJ2-7 for the parts outside the CDR3, the full variable domain is DGGITQSPKYLFRKEGQNVTLSCEQNLNHDAMYWYRQDPGQGLRLIYYSQIVNDFQKGDIAEGYSVSREKKESFPLTVTSAQKNPTAFYLCASRVGQGAYEQYFGPGTRLTVT.